This is a list of T cell receptor beta chains from one sample in a study of blood T cell repertoires in COVID-19. Here immunoSEQ multiplex PCR was the method, and the copy in TCRdb shows in-frame clones only, minus some. Among 40,000 to 60,000 clones listed, over 75% were seen once. Sequenced input: peripheral blood. The receptors shown here come from an elderly woman with COVID-19, enrolled during active disease. CDR3s include the opening cysteine and the closing phenylalanine or tryptophan. D genes are given only for firm matches. A clone size is listed for some rows: how often the clone was seen (once, few, many), or a class if it is expanded.

d_gene	v_gene	j_gene	abundance	CDR3nt	CDR3aa
.	TRBV6-5	TRBJ2-3	.	TGTGCCAGCAGCCTCCGACTAGTAAGTGATACGCAGTATTTT	CASSLRLVSDTQYF
TRBD2	TRBV27	TRBJ2-7	.	TGTGCCAGCAGTCCAGCGGGAGCCCTACTGGAGGGTTACGAGCAGTACTTC	CASSPAGALLEGYEQYF
TRBD2	TRBV2	TRBJ2-1	.	TGTGCCAGCAGTCCGCGGGAGGGCCTCAATGAGCAGTTCTTC	CASSPREGLNEQFF
.	TRBV10-1	TRBJ2-1	.	TGCGCCAGCAGTGACCAGATAAACGATGAGCAGTTCTTC	CASSDQINDEQFF
.	TRBV19	TRBJ1-1	.	TGTGCCAGTAGTATAGCCGGTTTCGGCACTGAAGCTTTCTTT	CASSIAGFGTEAFF
TRBD1	TRBV28	TRBJ1-1	.	TGTGCCAGCAAGCTAACGGCGAGGACAGGACGTTCGGGCACTGAAGCTTTCTTT	CASKLTARTGRSGTEAFF
.	TRBV9	TRBJ1-1	.	TGTGCCAGCAGCCCCGGACTGAGAAGGGCTTTCTTT	CASSPGLRRAFF
TRBD1	TRBV19	TRBJ2-7	.	TGTGCCAGTAGTATGACAGGGTCCCCCTACGAGCAGTACTTC	CASSMTGSPYEQYF
TRBD1	TRBV19	TRBJ1-6	.	TGTGCCAGTAGTCCCTGGACAGGGTTGCGCGAACCCCTCCACTTT	CASSPWTGLREPLHF
.	TRBV7-3	TRBJ1-1	.	TGTGCCAGCAGAACCAACAGCATGAACACTGAAGCTTTCTTT	CASRTNSMNTEAFF
TRBD2	TRBV7-2	TRBJ2-7	.	TGTGCCAGCAGCTGGGGACTAGGGGATTACGAGCAGTACTTC	CASSWGLGDYEQYF
TRBD1	TRBV14	TRBJ2-1	.	TGTGCCAGCAATTACAGGGGGCGGAACAATGAGCAGTTCTTC	CASNYRGRNNEQFF
TRBD2	TRBV7-3	TRBJ2-2	few	TGTGCCAGCAGCTCGGCGGGCGGGGGGCTGAGCACCGGGGAGCTGTTTTTT	CASSSAGGGLSTGELFF
.	TRBV18	TRBJ1-4	.	TGTGCCAGCTCCGAGATGGAGGTTGGGCGAAAAAAACTGTTTTTT	CASSEMEVGRKKLFF
TRBD1	TRBV19	TRBJ1-2	.	TGTGCCAGTGAGGCGGGGTCCGGGACAGCCTACCATAACTATGGCTACACCTTC	CASEAGSGTAYHNYGYTF
.	TRBV15	TRBJ2-1	.	TGTGCCACCAGCAGACCTGGGACAATCCACAATGAGCAGTTCTTC	CATSRPGTIHNEQFF
.	TRBV24-1	TRBJ1-5	few	TGTGCCACTGCACAAGCCGGGACAAAGAATCAGCCCCAGCATTTT	CATAQAGTKNQPQHF